The TCR beta chain described here comes from a study of OX40 agonist ivuxolimab in advanced cancers. CDR1 and CDR2 from the germline V gene are SGHKS and YYEKEE (reference sequence). The CDR3 runs 16 residues. The V and J ends lost 4 bases and 0 bases, in that order; junction bases with no gene match: 9. The table came from immunoSEQ multiplex PCR; TCRdb's copy has only in-frame clones and leaves some out. The table has 45,000 to 60,000 clones, around 90% seen once; the top ten hold 5% to 5.5%. The chain uses TRBV5-5 and TRBJ1-1, with 7 bases fitting TRBD1. The material sequenced was CD4+ or CD8+ T cells sorted from blood, taken in a trial of the OX40 agonist ivuxolimab. The clonotype comes from an adult with an advanced solid tumor such as melanoma, head and neck, liver or kidney cancer. The DNA for the CDR3 is TGTGCCAGCAGCCCAGGGGACAGACTGATGAACACTGAAGCTTTCTTT. The encoded protein is CASSPGDRLMNTEAFF. Full variable domain (rest looked up from reference TRBV5-5 and TRBJ1-1): DAGVTQSPTHLIKTRGQQVTLRCSPISGHKSVSWYQQVLGQGPQFIFQYYEKEERGRGNFPDRFSARQFPNYSSELNVNALLLGDSALYLCASSPGDRLMNTEAFFGQGTRLTVV.